One and the same sample provided the 25 T cell receptor beta chains below, sequenced in a study of cytomegalovirus exposure and HLA in healthy donors. Assay used: immunoSEQ multiplex PCR; TCRdb lists only in-frame clones, some missing. The table lists about 140,000 clones, roughly 90% of them singletons. The sample was PBMCs. The receptors stem from a man aged 18 to 30 in good health and CMV-seropositive.

The chain is built from TRBV19 and TRBJ2-5; D perhaps matches TRBD2 (6 bases). The ends were cut back, 1 base at V and 5 bases at J, with 11 bases in the middle. Germline V gene data show CDR1 as LNHDA and CDR2 as SQIVND (reference sequence). This CDR3 is 14 amino acids long. CDR3 amino acids: CASSIAGGGETQYF. As DNA, the CDR3 is TGTGCCAGTAGTATAGCCGGGGGTGGGGAGACCCAGTACTTC.

This chain joins TRBV29-1 and TRBJ1-1; a weak D match, TRBD1 (6 bases). The CDR3 covers 13 residues. Germline-derived CDR1 and CDR2 are SQVTM and ANQGSEA. Trimming cost V 5 bases and J 1 base, with 11 bases left between them. Here the CDR3 DNA reads TGCAGCGTTCTAAAGACAGGGAACACTGAAGCTTTCTTT. This gives the protein CSVLKTGNTEAFF.

The chain joins TRBV27 to TRBJ2-7; 7 nucleotides agree with TRBD2. J lost 3 bases, V lost 10 bases, and 9 bases had no gene match. The CDR3 length is 13 residues. CDR1 is MNHEY and CDR2 is SMNVEV in the germline V gene (reference sequence). CDR3 protein: CATAPAGYYEQYF. CDR3 DNA: TGTGCCACGGCCCCAGCGGGGTACTACGAGCAGTACTTC.

The genes are TRBV6-6 and TRBJ2-3, with D hard to call. The germline gives CDR1 MNHNY, CDR2 SVGAGI (reference sequence). V dropped 3 bases and J dropped 6 bases, with 13 bases sitting between them. There are 14 residues in the CDR3. CDR3 loop: CASSYNPPRDTQYF. The CDR3, as DNA: TGTGCCAGCAGTTATAACCCCCCACGGGATACGCAGTATTTT.

CDR3 sequence reads: CASSGTGMGTGELFF. CDR3 nucleotides: TGTGCCAGCAGCGGGACAGGGATGGGGACCGGGGAGCTGTTTTTT. The chain has TRBV2 and TRBJ2-2; 9 bases map to TRBD1. Germline assignment: CDR1 SNHLY and CDR2 FYNNEI. The CDR3 is 15 residues long. The V segment lost 6 bases and the J segment 5 bases; nucleotides outside the gene matches: 7.

This sequence joins TRBV6-5 and TRBJ2-3; TRBD1 matches 10 bases. Germline CDR1 is MNHEY and CDR2 is SVGAGI. The CDR3 loop spans 14 amino acids. V dropped 5 bases and J dropped 4; count of bases not matched to a gene: 3. The CDR3 DNA is TGTGCCAGCAGTGAAGGACAGGGGGCAGATACGCAGTATTTT. Its translation is CASSEGQGADTQYF.

The chain recombines TRBV28 with TRBJ1-2, with TRBD1 identical over 7 bases. This CDR3 is 13 amino acids long. V lost 6 bases and J lost 5; bases outside the gene matches: 6. The germline V gene encodes CDR1 MDHEN and CDR2 SYDVKM. CDR3 sequence (DNA): TGTGCCAGCAGGACTGGACAGGAGTATGGCTACACCTTC. Translated: CASRTGQEYGYTF.

This rearrangement joins TRBV30 to TRBJ2-5; D unclear. The length of the CDR3 is 12 residues. V lost 3 bases and J lost 5, with 10 bases in between. The germline CDR1 and CDR2 sequences are GTSNPN and SVGIG (reference sequence). CDR3 residues: CAWRPTGETQYF. Written as DNA, the CDR3 is TGTGCCTGGAGGCCCACCGGGGAGACCCAGTACTTC.

This clone is medium-sized within its sample. The V gene is TRBV9, the J gene TRBJ2-1; TRBD1 agrees at 7 bases. Looked up from germline, CDR1 is SGDLS and CDR2 is YYNGEE. J gave up 10 bases and V 0 bases, and 4 bases lay outside the gene matches. This CDR3 has 13 residues. As DNA, the CDR3 is TGTGCCAGCAGCGTAGCGACAGGGCAAGAGCAGTTCTTC. Translation gives CASSVATGQEQFF.

V usage is TRBV18 and J usage is TRBJ2-7, with D possibly being TRBD1 (6 bases). V was shortened by 5 bases and J by 7 bases, with 15 bases between the two germline ends. The germline CDR1 and CDR2 sequences are KGHSH and LQKENI. This CDR3 region has 13 residues. CDR3 loop: CASSATLQGEQYF. The DNA of the CDR3 is TGTGCCAGCTCAGCAACCCTACAGGGTGAGCAGTACTTC.

V gene TRBV27 combines with J gene TRBJ2-1; 12 positions match TRBD1. The CDR3 has 15 amino acids. Germline CDR1 and CDR2: MNHEY and SMNVEV (reference sequence). Trimming removed 6 bases from V and 4 bases from J; junction bases left unmatched: 4. The DNA for the CDR3 is TGTGCCAGCAGACGGGACAGGGGGCTTTACAATGAGCAGTTCTTC. This encodes CASRRDRGLYNEQFF.

This clone turned up a few times. The chain couples TRBV11-2 to TRBJ2-7; tentative D call: TRBD2 (5 bases). The V and J ends lost 5 bases and 6 bases respectively, with 11 bases between them. Germline CDR1 is SGHAT and CDR2 is FQNNGV. This CDR3 comprises 12 residues. CDR3 sequence: CASSHSRGEQYF. The CDR3 coding sequence is TGTGCCAGCAGCCATTCCCGGGGCGAGCAGTACTTC.

This chain uses TRBV10-3 with TRBJ2-7; 9 bases agree with TRBD1. Germline V gene sequence: CDR1 ENHRY, CDR2 SYGVKD. V lost 0 bases to trimming and J lost 4 bases; unmatched junction nucleotides: 7. The CDR3 has 16 amino acids. The CDR3 coding sequence is TGTGCCATCAGTGAGTCGACAGGGGGTCTCTATTACGAGCAGTACTTC. This encodes CAISESTGGLYYEQYF.

This clone has just a few counts. The gene calls are TRBV7-2 and TRBJ1-5; D remains ambiguous. Germline CDR1 SGHTA, CDR2 FQGNSA. The CDR3 contains 13 residues. The V end lost 4 bases, the J end lost 0 bases, and 4 bases lay between the germline ends. For the CDR3, the DNA is TGTGCCAGCAGCTCCTATAGCAATCAGCCCCAGCATTTT. As protein: CASSSYSNQPQHF.

This clone was observed a few times. The chain joins TRBV7-9 to TRBJ2-7; 7 positions agree with TRBD2. The V gene's germline CDR1 is SEHNR and CDR2 FQNEAQ (reference sequence). The CDR3 length is 16 residues. Trimming removed 3 bases from V and 2 bases from J; junction bases left unmatched: 10. The CDR3, as DNA: TGTGCCAGCAGCTTTTTCGGGCTAGCGGCTACCTACGAGCAGTACTTC. Its protein product is CASSFFGLAATYEQYF.

This chain joins TRBV19 and TRBJ1-6; D ambiguous. Per the germline V gene, CDR1 is LNHDA and CDR2 is SQIVND (reference sequence). V was cut by 7 bases and J by 7 bases, with 11 bases left in between. The CDR3 covers 13 residues. The CDR3, as DNA: TGTGCCAGTAACCCCTACTCAAATTCACCCCTCCACTTT. Encoded protein: CASNPYSNSPLHF.

J is TRBJ1-1 and V is TRBV5-3, with 7 bases fitting TRBD1. TRBV5-3 is sorted into the ORF group, with uncertain function. The CDR3 length is 19 residues. Trimming at V came to 4 bases and at J to 5 bases, leaving 23 bases not matched to a gene. The CDR3 here is CARSPKPTGDPRFRTEAFF. The CDR3 bases are TGTGCCAGAAGCCCTAAACCTACAGGGGACCCACGTTTTCGGACTGAAGCTTTCTTT.

The rearrangement joins TRBV28 to TRBJ1-2; TRBD1 matches 7 bases. J lost 8 bases, V lost 5 bases, and 8 bases had no gene match. The CDR3 extends over 13 amino acids. Germline values: CDR1 MDHEN, CDR2 SYDVKM. The CDR3 region has the DNA TGTGCCAGCAGTGGAACAGGGGAAAGAGGCTACACCTTC. It encodes CASSGTGERGYTF.

The chain carries TRBV7-9 and TRBJ2-3; 10 bases fit TRBD1. The ends lost 4 bases at V and 6 bases at J; junction bases unmatched: 4. The CDR3 covers 14 residues. Germline CDR1 SEHNR, CDR2 FQNEAQ (reference sequence). For the CDR3, the DNA is TGTGCCAGCAGCTCGACAGGGGGCGCGGATACGCAGTATTTT. It yields the protein CASSSTGGADTQYF. Full variable domain (outside the CDR3, taken from reference TRBV7-9 and TRBJ2-3): DTGVSQNPRHKITKRGQNVTFRCDPISEHNRLYWYRQTLGQGPEFLTYFQNEAQLEKSRLLSDRFSAERPKGSFSTLEIQRTEQGDSAMYLCASSSTGGADTQYFGPGTRLTVL.

The chain carries TRBV7-8 and TRBJ2-7; no clear D. The CDR3 runs to 14 residues. The germline V and J ends were trimmed by 4 bases and 0 bases, with 10 bases remaining between them. Germline V gives CDR1 SGHVS, CDR2 FQNEAQ. Here the CDR3 DNA reads TGTGCCAGCAGCTCTATACAGAGCTCCTACGAGCAGTACTTC. As protein: CASSSIQSSYEQYF.

The genes are TRBV9 and TRBJ1-4; TRBD1 matches 9 bases. J was trimmed by 6 bases and V by 0 bases; bases with no gene match: 3. This CDR3 is built from 15 residues. CDR1 SGDLS and CDR2 YYNGEE come from the germline V gene. This chain's CDR3 is CASSVGGQGDEKLFF. The CDR3 bases are TGTGCCAGCAGCGTAGGGGGACAGGGAGATGAAAAACTGTTTTTT.

The chain is built from TRBV28 and TRBJ1-2; D ambiguous. Germline lookup yields CDR1 MDHEN and CDR2 SYDVKM. This CDR3 region has 13 residues. With 4 bases removed from V and 8 bases from J, the gap between germline ends came to 14 bases. The CDR3 loop reads CASSSSLGGGYTF. Here the CDR3 DNA reads TGTGCCAGCAGTTCAAGTTTGGGAGGGGGCTACACCTTC.

The chain joins TRBV30 to TRBJ2-1, with 12 bases aligning to TRBD2. J lost 6 bases, V lost 3 bases, and 3 bases had no gene match. CDR3 length: 14 amino acids. Germline CDR1 is GTSNPN and CDR2 is SVGIG (reference sequence). The chain's CDR3 is CAWRLAGGRNEQFF. The CDR3 nucleotides are TGTGCCTGGAGGCTAGCGGGGGGGCGCAATGAGCAGTTCTTC. Full variable domain (missing parts from reference TRBV30 and TRBJ2-1): SQTIHQWPATLVQPVGSPLSLECTVEGTSNPNLYWYRQAAGRGLQLLFYSVGIGQISSEVPQNLSASRPQDRQFILSSKKLLLSDSGFYLCAWRLAGGRNEQFFGPGTRLTVL.

This clone occurred a few times. The chain is built from TRBV20-1 and TRBJ1-1; no definite D call. Trimming removed 1 base from V and 11 bases from J, with 11 bases in between. CDR3 length: 11 amino acids. Germline CDR1 reads DFQATT; CDR2 reads SNEGSKA (reference sequence). In nucleotides, the CDR3 is TGCAGTGCTAGAGTGAGGTACGGGGCTTTCTTT. It encodes CSARVRYGAFF.

This chain connects TRBV10-3 to TRBJ2-1, with 9 bases that match TRBD2. The CDR3 contains 15 residues. From germline, CDR1 is ENHRY and CDR2 SYGVKD. With 6 bases clipped from V and 3 bases from J, the junction kept 6 bases outside the gene matches. The DNA for the CDR3 is TGTGCCATCAGGGATAGCGGGGGAAACTACAATGAGCAGTTCTTC. Translating it yields CAIRDSGGNYNEQFF.